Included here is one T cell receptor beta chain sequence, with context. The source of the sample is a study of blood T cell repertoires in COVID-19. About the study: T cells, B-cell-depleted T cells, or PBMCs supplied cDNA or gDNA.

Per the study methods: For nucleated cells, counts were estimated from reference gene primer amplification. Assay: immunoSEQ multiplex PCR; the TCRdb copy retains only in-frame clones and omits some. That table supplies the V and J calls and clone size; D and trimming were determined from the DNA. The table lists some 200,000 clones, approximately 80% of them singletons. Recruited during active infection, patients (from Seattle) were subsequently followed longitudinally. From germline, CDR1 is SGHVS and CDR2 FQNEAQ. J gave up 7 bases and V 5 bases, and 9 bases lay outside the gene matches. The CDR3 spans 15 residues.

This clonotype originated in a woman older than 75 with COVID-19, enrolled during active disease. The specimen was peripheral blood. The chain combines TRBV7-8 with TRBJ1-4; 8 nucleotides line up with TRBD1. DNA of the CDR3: TGTGCCAGCAGCCCAGGACAGGGCAAAATTGAAAAACTGTTTTTT. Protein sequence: CASSPGQGKIEKLFF.